The source of this TCR beta chain is a study of beta chain features in type 1 diabetes. This clone was seen more than once but under ten times. The antigen is unknown. Without exception, sorted populations had purity beyond 95%. Study-wide results and limits: Across patients, naive, central memory and Treg TCRB repertoires exhibited apparently greater similarity than was observed across healthy donors. All four CD4+ subsets from Type 1 diabetes patients carried moderately but significantly shorter TCRB CDR3s. In type 1 diabetes patients, VDJ junctions had fewer insertions; deletions at these junctions were more frequent.

Trimming removed 2 bases from V and 4 bases from J; junction bases left unmatched: 9. The CDR3 has 15 amino acids. Germline assignment: CDR1 SGDLS and CDR2 YYNGEE. Of the isolated RNA, all was reverse transcribed, and so the sequenced material was expressed TCRB transcripts. Roughly 3.5 million reads per sample on average were obtained from naive, central memory and regulatory T cell samples. Only in-frame clones appear in the TCRdb table, and some are missing; sequencing was by immunoSEQ multiplex PCR. In the table there are about 280,000 clones, 15% of which are singletons. The receptor's source is a man younger than 30 with type 1 diabetes. The sequenced sample consisted of naive CD4+ T cells from blood. The chain uses TRBV9 and TRBJ2-7; 7 bases align to TRBD2. CDR3 coding DNA: TGTGCCAGCAGCGTCTCATTAGCGGGTGCGTACGAGCAGTACTTC. Translated: CASSVSLAGAYEQYF.